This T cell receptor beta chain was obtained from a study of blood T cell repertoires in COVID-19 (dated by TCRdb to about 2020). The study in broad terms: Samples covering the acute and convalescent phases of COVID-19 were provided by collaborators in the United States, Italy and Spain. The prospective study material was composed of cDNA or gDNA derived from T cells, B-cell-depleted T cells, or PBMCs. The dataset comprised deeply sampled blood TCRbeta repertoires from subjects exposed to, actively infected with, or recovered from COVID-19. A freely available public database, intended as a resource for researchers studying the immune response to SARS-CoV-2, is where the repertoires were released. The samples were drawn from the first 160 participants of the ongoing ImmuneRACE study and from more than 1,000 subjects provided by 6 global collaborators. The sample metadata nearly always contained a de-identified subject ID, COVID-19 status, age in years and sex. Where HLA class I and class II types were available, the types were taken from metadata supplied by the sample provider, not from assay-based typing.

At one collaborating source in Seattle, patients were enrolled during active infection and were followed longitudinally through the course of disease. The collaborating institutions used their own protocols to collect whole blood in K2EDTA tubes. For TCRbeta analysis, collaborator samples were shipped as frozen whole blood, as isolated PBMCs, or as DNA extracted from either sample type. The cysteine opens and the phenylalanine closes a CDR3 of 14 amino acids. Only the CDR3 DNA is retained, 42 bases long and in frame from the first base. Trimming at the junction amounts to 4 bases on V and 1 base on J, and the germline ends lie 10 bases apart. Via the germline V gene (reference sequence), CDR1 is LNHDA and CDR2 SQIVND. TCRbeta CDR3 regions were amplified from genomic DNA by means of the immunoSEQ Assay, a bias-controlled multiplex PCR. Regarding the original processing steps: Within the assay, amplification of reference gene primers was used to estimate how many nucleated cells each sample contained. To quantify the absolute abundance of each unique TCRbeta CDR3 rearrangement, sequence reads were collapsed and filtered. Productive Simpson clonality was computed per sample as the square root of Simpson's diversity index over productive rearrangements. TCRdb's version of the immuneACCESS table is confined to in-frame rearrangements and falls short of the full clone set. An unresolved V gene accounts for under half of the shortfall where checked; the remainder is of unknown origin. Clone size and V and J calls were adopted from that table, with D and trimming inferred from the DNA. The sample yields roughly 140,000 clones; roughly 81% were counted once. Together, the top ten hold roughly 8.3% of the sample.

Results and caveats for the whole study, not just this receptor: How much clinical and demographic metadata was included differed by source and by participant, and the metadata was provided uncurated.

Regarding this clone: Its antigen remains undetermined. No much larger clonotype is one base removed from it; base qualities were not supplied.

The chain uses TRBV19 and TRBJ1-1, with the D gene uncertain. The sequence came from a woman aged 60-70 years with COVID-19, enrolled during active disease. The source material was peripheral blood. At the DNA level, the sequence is TGTGCCAGTAGTAATACAGTGAGGAACACTGAAGCTTTCTTT. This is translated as CASSNTVRNTEAFF.